This T cell receptor beta chain stems from a study of response to subunit inactivated influenza vaccine. Study findings and constraints: The authors offered the suggestion that each seasonal influenza vaccination recruits few new T cells.

About this clonotype: Its cognate antigen is unknown.

The germline V gene has CDR1 ENHRY and CDR2 SYGVKD. V was shortened by 0 bases and J by 10 bases, with 15 bases between the two germline ends. CDR3 length: 15 residues. A single record per CDR3 protein comes from TCRdb applying MiXCR to the RT-PCR reads. The table includes over 800,000 distinct CDR3 sequences, 21% detected once. The sample here was PBMCs from blood, taken 5 days after vaccination. This clonotype originated in a man aged 45-60 years who received an inactivated influenza vaccine. This chain uses TRBV10-3 with TRBJ1-4; no clear D gene. The CDR3 spells CAISESRAGSPKLFF. Here the CDR3 DNA reads TGTGCCATCAGTGAGTCTCGGGCCGGGTCCCCAAAACTGTTTTTT.